Shown below are 23 T cell receptor beta chains from a single sample sequenced in a study of T cells expressing NK-cell markers. From its re-call of the 5' RACE reads, TCRdb lists each CDR3 protein once, without DNA. Its clone listing holds about 370,000 distinct CDR3 sequences. The sample taken for sequencing was blood T cells: a sorted CD56 or NKG2C T cell subset, CD4+ or CD8+ T cells, or bulk PBMC T cells (not recorded which). The receptors derive from a woman aged 45-65 years in good health.

The chain's CDR3 is CASSWTSGMRTDTQYF. The chain links TRBV5-1 to TRBJ2-3; the TCRdb D gene call, TRBD2, has no DNA to confirm it. CDR1 is SGHRS, CDR2 YFSETQ, per germline. The CDR3 contains 16 residues.

The CDR3 spells CSAETREKTQYF. This chain connects TRBV20-1 to TRBJ2-5; lacking DNA, the TRBD2 call made by TCRdb goes unchecked. This CDR3 has 12 amino acids. Germline CDR1 reads DFQATT; CDR2 reads SNEGSKA (reference sequence).

The chain combines TRBV20-1 with TRBJ2-3; TCRdb's D call, TRBD2, is unchecked because there is no DNA. The CDR3 extends over 14 amino acids. Germline V lookup: CDR1 DFQATT, CDR2 SNEGSKA (reference sequence). The chain's CDR3 is CSAKTSGVTDTQYF.

This chain uses TRBV4-1 with TRBJ2-1; TCRdb proposes TRBD1, but this gene call is untestable without DNA. Germline values: CDR1 MGHRA, CDR2 YSYEKL. This CDR3 region has 15 residues. CDR3 amino acids: CASSQGVTGFDEQFF.

The CDR3 loop reads CASSLDSGSSNQPQHF. This chain uses TRBV5-1 with TRBJ1-5. CDR3 length: 16 residues. Germline CDR1 reads SGHRS; CDR2 reads YFSETQ.

The chain is built from TRBV13 and TRBJ2-4; as DNA is missing, the TRBD1 call by TCRdb cannot be tested. Per the germline V gene, CDR1 is PRHDT and CDR2 is FYEKMQ (reference sequence). This CDR3 comprises 18 residues. The CDR3 loop is CASSLNFNRRTAKNIQYF.

This sequence joins TRBV20-1 and TRBJ2-4; TCRdb reports TRBD1, a call that lacks DNA to check it against. CDR1 is DFQATT and CDR2 is SNEGSKA in the germline V gene (reference sequence). The length of the CDR3 is 13 residues. This CDR3 is CSVRPGAKNIQYF.

The gene calls are TRBV7-2 and TRBJ2-3; the D gene TCRdb calls, TRBD2, cannot be checked with no DNA. This CDR3 is built from 13 residues. Germline V gene sequence: CDR1 SGHTA, CDR2 FQGNSA. The chain's CDR3 is CASRTAAVGTQYF.

V is TRBV12-5 and J is TRBJ2-3. The CDR3 runs to 14 residues. Germline V gene data show CDR1 as LGHNT and CDR2 as FRNRAP. The CDR3 region is CASGLVVDTDTQYF.

The V call is TRBV6-1, the J call TRBJ2-1. The CDR3 is made up of 14 amino acids. Germline CDR1 reads MNHNS; CDR2 reads SASEGT. CDR3 region: CASSEARRPRKQFF.

CDR3: CATKDRGQETQYF. The gene calls are TRBV24-1 and TRBJ2-5; TCRdb picks TRBD1, but there is no DNA to check that call. Germline values: CDR1 KGHDR, CDR2 SFDVKD. This CDR3 has 13 amino acids.

V and J are TRBV12-3 or TRBV12-4 and TRBJ2-1; TCRdb's D call of TRBD1 is untestable without DNA. This CDR3 spans 16 amino acids. CDR3 loop: CASSPSGTGGGYEQFF.

V gene TRBV5-1 combines with J gene TRBJ2-6; the TRBD2 assignment by TCRdb is unverifiable without DNA. The CDR3 loop spans 16 amino acids. The germline V gene has CDR1 SGHRS and CDR2 YFSETQ. CDR3 sequence: CASSLAGGGGANVLTF.

J is TRBJ2-3 and V is TRBV10-2; TCRdb outputs TRBD2, but without DNA this stays unchecked. The CDR3 covers 13 residues. Per germline, CDR1 WSHSY and CDR2 SAAADI. CDR3 sequence reads: CASRLASTDTQYF.

The chain is built from TRBV11-2 and TRBJ2-1; TCRdb names TRBD2, which stays unverified in the absence of DNA. The length of the CDR3 is 18 residues. Germline V gene data show CDR1 as SGHAT and CDR2 as FQNNGV. This CDR3 reads CASTPGGSGRLGRNEQFF.

The V and J genes are TRBV7-6 and TRBJ2-1; with no DNA, the TCRdb D assignment of TRBD1 cannot be verified. CDR1 and CDR2 (germline): SGHVS, FNYEAQ. The CDR3 is 17 amino acids. The CDR3 is CASSQILRGTGLDEQFF. The variable domain in full, with the rest retrieved from reference TRBV7-6 and TRBJ2-1, is GAGVSQSPRYKVTKRGQDVALRCDPISGHVSLYWYRQALGQGPEFLTYFNYEAQQDKSGLPNDRFSAERPEGSISTLTIQRTEQRDSAMYRCASSQILRGTGLDEQFFGPGTRLTVL.

The chain uses TRBV24-1 and TRBJ2-1; the TCRdb D gene call, TRBD2, has no DNA to confirm it. The V gene's germline CDR1 is KGHDR and CDR2 SFDVKD. CDR3 length equals 15 residues. The CDR3 loop reads CATSDPIAGVREQFF.

V and J are TRBV24-1 and TRBJ2-2; TCRdb outputs TRBD1, but without DNA this stays unchecked. There are 14 residues in the CDR3. In germline, CDR1 is KGHDR, CDR2 SFDVKD. CDR3 amino acids: CATTSTGLAGELFF.

V usage is TRBV18 and J usage is TRBJ2-1. Germline CDR1 and CDR2: KGHSH and LQKENI. The CDR3 sequence is 15 residues long. CDR3 in amino acids: CASSPSGGSYNEQFF.

The rearrangement links TRBV20-1 to TRBJ1-2. The CDR3 runs 12 residues. CDR1 is DFQATT, CDR2 SNEGSKA, per germline (reference sequence). The chain's CDR3 is CSANLRTYGYTF.

The chain combines TRBV7-9 with TRBJ2-1. Germline V gene lookup returns CDR1 SEHNR and CDR2 FQNEAQ (reference sequence). This CDR3 contains 14 residues. The CDR3 loop reads CASSLAGTYNEQFF.

The J gene is TRBJ1-1, the V gene TRBV29-1; the D gene TCRdb calls, TRBD1, cannot be checked with no DNA. CDR1 is SQVTM and CDR2 is ANQGSEA in the germline V gene. The CDR3 covers 12 residues. The CDR3 sequence is CSVEGGQGAAFF.

The gene calls are TRBV5-5 and TRBJ2-3. From germline, CDR1 is SGHKS and CDR2 YYEKEE (reference sequence). The CDR3 runs to 15 residues. This chain's CDR3 is CASSRDPLTTDTQYF. Based on the CDR3 plus reference TRBV5-5 and TRBJ2-3, the full variable domain is DAGVTQSPTHLIKTRGQQVTLRCSPISGHKSVSWYQQVLGQGPQFIFQYYEKEERGRGNFPDRFSARQFPNYSSELNVNALLLGDSALYLCASSRDPLTTDTQYFGPGTRLTVL.